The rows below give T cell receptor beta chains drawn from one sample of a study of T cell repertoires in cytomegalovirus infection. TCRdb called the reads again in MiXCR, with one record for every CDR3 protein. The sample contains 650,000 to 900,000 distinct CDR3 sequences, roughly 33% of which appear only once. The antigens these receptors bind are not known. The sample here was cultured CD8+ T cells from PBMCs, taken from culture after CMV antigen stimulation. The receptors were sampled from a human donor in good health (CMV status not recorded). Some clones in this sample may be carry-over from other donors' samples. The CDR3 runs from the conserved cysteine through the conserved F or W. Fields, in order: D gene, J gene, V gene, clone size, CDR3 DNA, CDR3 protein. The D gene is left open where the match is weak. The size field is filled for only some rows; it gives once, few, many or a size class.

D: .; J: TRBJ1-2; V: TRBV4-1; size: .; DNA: TGCGCCAGCAGCCAAGGTAGAGCACAGGGTAATGGCTACACCTTC; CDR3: CASSQGRAQGNGYTF
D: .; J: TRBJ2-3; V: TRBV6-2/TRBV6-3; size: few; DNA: TGTGCCAGCAGTGAAAGGACCTACACCTGGGGGGCGGGAGATACGCAGTATTTT; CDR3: CASSERTYTWGAGDTQYF
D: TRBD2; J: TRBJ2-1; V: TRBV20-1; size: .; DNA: TGCAGTGCTAGAGATCGGGGGGAGTTTGGGTACAATGAGCAGTTCTTC; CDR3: CSARDRGEFGYNEQFF
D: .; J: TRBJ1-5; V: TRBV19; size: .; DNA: TGTGCCAGTAGTAGAAAGGGGACATATAGCAATCAGCCCCAGCATTTT; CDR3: CASSRKGTYSNQPQHF
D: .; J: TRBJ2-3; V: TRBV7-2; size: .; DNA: TGTGCCAGCAGCGACGTGACAGGCACTAGCACAGATACGCAGTATTTT; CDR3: CASSDVTGTSTDTQYF
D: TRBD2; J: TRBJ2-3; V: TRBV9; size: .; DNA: TGTGCCAGCACCACGCCCAGGGCGGGGGGGAAAGGCACAGATACGCAGTATTTT; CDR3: CASTTPRAGGKGTDTQYF
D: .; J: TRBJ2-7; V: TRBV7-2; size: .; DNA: TGTGCCAGCAGCTTAGCGGAGCAGGTCGAGCAGTACTTC; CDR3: CASSLAEQVEQYF
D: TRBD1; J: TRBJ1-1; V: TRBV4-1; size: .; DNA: TGTGCCAGCAGCCCGGAACAGGGGACGGGTACTGAAGCTTTCTTT; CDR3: CASSPEQGTGTEAFF
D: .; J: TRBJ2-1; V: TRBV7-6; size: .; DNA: TGTGCCAGCAGCTTAGCGTTCAGCCCCCTATACAATGAGCAGTTCTTC; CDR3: CASSLAFSPLYNEQFF
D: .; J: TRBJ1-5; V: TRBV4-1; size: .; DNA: TGCGCCAGCAGCCAAGATGGGCAGGCTAATCAGCCCCAGCATTTT; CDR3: CASSQDGQANQPQHF
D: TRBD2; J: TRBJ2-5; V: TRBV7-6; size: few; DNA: TGTGCCAGCAGCTTATTTACTAGCGTTCAAAATCCCCAGTACTTC; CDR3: CASSLFTSVQNPQYF
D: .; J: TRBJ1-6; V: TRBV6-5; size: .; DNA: TGTGCCAGCAGTTACGGCCAATCCCTCCACTTT; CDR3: CASSYGQSLHF
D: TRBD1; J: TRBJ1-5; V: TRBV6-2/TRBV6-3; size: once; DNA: TGTGCCAGCAGTGACTCACCAGGGGGCTACAATCAGCCCCAGCATTTT; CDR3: CASSDSPGGYNQPQHF
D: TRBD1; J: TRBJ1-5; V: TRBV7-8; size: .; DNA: TGTGCCAGCAGCCCTGCCGGGACAGGCAATCAGCCCCAGCATTTT; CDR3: CASSPAGTGNQPQHF
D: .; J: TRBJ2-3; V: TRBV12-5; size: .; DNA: TGTGCTAGTGGTCCGTTCGGGCCAGATACGCAGTATTTT; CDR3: CASGPFGPDTQYF
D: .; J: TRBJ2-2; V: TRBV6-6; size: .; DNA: TGTGCCAGCAGTCAACTAGCCCCGAACACCGGGGAGCTGTTTTTT; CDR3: CASSQLAPNTGELFF
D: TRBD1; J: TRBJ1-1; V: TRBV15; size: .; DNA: TGTGCCACAACCGACAGGGGAAAGGGGGGAGTGGGGACTTTCTTT; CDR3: CATTDRGKGGVGTFF
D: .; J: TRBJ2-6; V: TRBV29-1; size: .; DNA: TGCAGCGTTGAAGATCGTAAGGAGAGTGGGGCCAACGTCCTGACTTTC; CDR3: CSVEDRKESGANVLTF
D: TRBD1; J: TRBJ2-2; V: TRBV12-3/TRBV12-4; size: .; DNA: TGTGCCAGCAGCTTGACAGGGGACGACACCGGGGAGCTGTTTTTT; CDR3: CASSLTGDDTGELFF
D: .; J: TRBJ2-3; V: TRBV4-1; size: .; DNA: TGTGCCAGCAGCCAAGAACAGCCTACAGATACGCAGTATTTT; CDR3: CASSQEQPTDTQYF
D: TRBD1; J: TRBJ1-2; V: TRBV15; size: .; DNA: TGTGCCACCAGCAGCATGGACAGGGGGATTGGCTACACCTTC; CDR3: CATSSMDRGIGYTF
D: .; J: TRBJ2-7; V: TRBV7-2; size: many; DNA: TGTGCCAGCAGCCCAGTCGACGAACCTTCCTACGAGCAGTACTTC; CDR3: CASSPVDEPSYEQYF
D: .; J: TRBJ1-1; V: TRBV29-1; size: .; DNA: TGCAGCGTTGAACTCGGGGGGGGGAAAGCTTTCTTT; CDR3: CSVELGGGKAFF
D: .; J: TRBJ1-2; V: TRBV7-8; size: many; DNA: TGTGCCAGCAGCTTAGGGAAGGGCTACACCTTC; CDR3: CASSLGKGYTF
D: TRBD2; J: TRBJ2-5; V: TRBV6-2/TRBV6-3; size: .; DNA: TGTGCCAGCAGTTTTCAAGCGGGGGAGAAAGAGACCCAGTACTTC; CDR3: CASSFQAGEKETQYF
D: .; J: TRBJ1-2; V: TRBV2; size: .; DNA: TGTGCCAGCAGCGGCCTAATTTTAACAGGGACGGACTATGGCTACACCTTC; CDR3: CASSGLILTGTDYGYTF
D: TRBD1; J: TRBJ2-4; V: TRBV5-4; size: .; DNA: TGTGCCATCAGGACAGGGAAAGAAAACATTCAGTACTTC; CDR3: CAIRTGKENIQYF
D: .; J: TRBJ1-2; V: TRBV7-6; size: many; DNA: TGTGCCAGCAGCCCAGACGCGACGACGCGTAGCTACACCTTC; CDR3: CASSPDATTRSYTF